The T cell receptor beta chain under discussion was sequenced for a study of Ad26.COV2.S vaccination and SARS-CoV-2 variants. Across the whole study: Intramuscular Ad26.COV2.S at 5x10^10 or 1x10^11 viral particles.

Measured with immunoSEQ multiplex PCR; TCRdb has only the in-frame clones, and not every one. The repertoire includes 300,000 to 350,000 clones, approximately 86% of them detected once, and about 10% sits in the top ten. Treatment reported: roughly 18 received Ad26.COV2.S at low or high dose, single or two shots; roughly five received placebo; per-sample allocation not given. Repertoires come from day 63 after the first vaccine or placebo injection. On this clone: The antigen remains unidentified.

V was shortened by 7 bases and J by 5 bases, with 9 bases between the two germline ends. Germline V lookup: CDR1 LNHDA, CDR2 SQIVND (reference sequence). CDR3 length: 12 residues. Whole-study results and caveats: Higher spike-specific TCR breadth was found in vaccine recipients than in placebo recipients. Placebo recipients and vaccine recipients were similar in non-spike TCR breadth.

The source material was peripheral blood, sampled in a trial of Ad26.COV2.S vaccine versus placebo. The chain employs TRBV19 and TRBJ1-5; D may be TRBD1 (6 bases). The sequence derives from a person aged 18-60 years who received the Ad26.COV2.S COVID-19 vaccine or a placebo. The chain's CDR3 is CASMGAYQPQHF. The CDR3 DNA reads TGTGCCAGTATGGGGGCTTATCAGCCCCAGCATTTT.